Below, one TCR beta chain is given with its context. This sample is part of a study of control samples from healthy donors and cancer patients. Looked up from germline, CDR1 is LGHDT and CDR2 is YNNKEL (reference sequence). The CDR3 sequence is 14 residues long. V gave up 1 base and J gave up 0 bases, with 7 bases separating them. This table comes from immunoSEQ multiplex PCR, and its TCRdb copy is limited to in-frame clones, with some not included. The table has about 160,000 clones, around 94% seen once; the top ten hold around 13%. The sequenced material came from PBMCs. V is TRBV3-1 (or the pseudogene TRBV3-2) and J is TRBJ2-7; no firm D call. This TCR came from a man in his sixties with colorectal cancer. The CDR3 loop is CASSQGISSYEQYF. The DNA for the CDR3 is TGTGCCAGCAGCCAAGGGATTAGCTCCTACGAGCAGTACTTC.